This TCR beta chain was obtained from a study of T cells in Graves' hyperthyroidism and ophthalmopathy. RNA transcripts were the template for amplifying TCR beta CDR3 regions. Primed by the HTBI set, a first-round RT-PCR was run on the TCR CDR3. TCRdb reanalysed the multiplex PCR reads using MiXCR and keeps one entry per CDR3 protein. The sample shows about 600,000 distinct CDR3 sequences, about 14% of them seen only once. V shed 5 bases and J 8 bases; nucleotides not matched to a gene: 6. CDR1 is MNHEY, CDR2 SVGEGT, per germline. This CDR3 is 14 amino acids long. A few counts support this clonotype. The rearrangement uses TRBV6-2 or TRBV6-3 and TRBJ2-1, with 10 bases lining up with TRBD1. The sequence came from a woman in her 50s with Graves' ophthalmopathy. Sequencing input: blood. The CDR3, as DNA: TGTGCCAGCAGTAAGGACAGGGGGAAGGATGAGCAGTTCTTC. Translation: CASSKDRGKDEQFF.